The clone carrying this T cell receptor (beta chain) was detected only a few times. Produced via immunoSEQ multiplex PCR; TCRdb's table is partial and in-frame only. Of 700,000 or so clones in the sample, 75% to 90% were seen once. This entry comes from a study of shared T cell receptors in the human thymus. The CDR3 is 17 amino acids. The V gene's germline CDR1 is LGHNT and CDR2 FRNRAP. Losses at the gene ends were 5 bases for V and 8 bases for J; bases not matched to a gene: 16. In addition, the sample was reused for a study of human thymus T cells. Turning to that study: Healthy Finnish infants undergoing corrective surgery for congenital heart defects were the donors. The study used thymus tissue resected during corrective heart surgery. Both thymic and peripheral blood repertoires showed apparently biased V and J usage. Related research reported highly overlapping thymic repertoires among unrelated individuals.

The chain recombines TRBV12-5 with TRBJ1-3, with TRBD1 matching over 9 bases. The receptor was isolated from a girl under two years old with a congenital heart defect. Sequencing was performed on thymocytes. CDR3 sequence reads: CASGLTGTGYREDTIYF. CDR3 sequence (DNA): TGTGCTAGTGGTCTAACCGGGACAGGGTATCGGGAAGACACCATATATTTT. The full variable domain, completed using reference TRBV12-5 and TRBJ1-3, is DARVTQTPRHKVTEMGQEVTMRCQPILGHNTVFWYRQTMMQGLELLAYFRNRAPLDDSGMPKDRFSAEMPDATLATLKIQPSEPRDSAVYFCASGLTGTGYREDTIYFGEGSWLTVV.